The subject of this entry is one TCR beta chain. Antigen specificity is unknown. Use of 60 Vbeta and 13 Jbeta primers characterized the PCR. As processed by the authors: About 10 million shared chains were among approximately 87 million unique TCR beta chains counted in a later analysis. The repertoire was sequenced with immunoSEQ multiplex PCR; TCRdb's copy has only in-frame clones and lacks some. D and trimming come from the DNA, and the V and J calls and clone size come from that table. The repertoire holds under 200,000 clones, with about four fifths as singletons. Deletions cut 1 base from V and 4 bases from J, with 14 bases between. Germline CDR1 is SGDLS and CDR2 is YYNGEE. The CDR3 is 15 residues long. The record originates from a study of cytomegalovirus exposure and HLA in healthy donors. Findings and caveats of the study: DRB1 had the most TCR associations and HLA-C the fewest, a later analysis found, with rates varying by HLA locus.

The V call is TRBV9, the J call TRBJ1-1; TRBD1 is a possible D gene (5 bases). The TCR was taken from a male donor in good health and CMV-seronegative. The sample comprised PBMCs. Written as DNA, the CDR3 is TGTGCCAGCAGCGTATCGTCCAGGGATGGCACTGAAGCTTTCTTT. This sequence encodes CASSVSSRDGTEAFF.